The 5 T cell receptor beta chains given below trace back to one sample, sequenced in a study of blood T cell repertoires in COVID-19. Clones were sequenced by immunoSEQ multiplex PCR, and TCRdb holds only the in-frame ones, with some missing. The data contain around 420,000 clones, roughly 87% of them singletons. What was sequenced was PBMCs or T cells enriched from blood (not recorded which). These receptors were obtained from a woman aged 40 to 50 with acute COVID-19.

In this sample, this clone turned up once. This chain joins TRBV15 and TRBJ1-2; weak D call: TRBD1 (6 bases). Germline CDR1 reads LNHNV; CDR2 reads YYDKDF (reference sequence). This CDR3 comprises 15 residues. V lost 0 bases and J lost 2, with 10 bases in between. CDR3 nucleotide sequence: TGTGCCACCAGCAGAGATGGACAGTTAAACTATGGCTACACCTTC. This gives the protein CATSRDGQLNYGYTF.

The count of this clone is one. The gene calls are TRBV5-1 and TRBJ2-7; possible D gene TRBD1, 5 bases. V lost 4 bases, J lost 2 bases, and 7 bases lay in between. The CDR3 is 12 amino acids. Germline CDR1 is SGHRS and CDR2 is YFSETQ. CDR3 coding DNA: TGCGCCAGCAGCCCAGGGACCTACGAGCAGTACTTC. Protein: CASSPGTYEQYF.

V usage is TRBV5-1 and J usage is TRBJ2-2; TRBD1 agrees at 9 bases. The CDR3 is 16 residues long. From germline, CDR1 is SGHRS and CDR2 YFSETQ. The V segment lost 1 base and the J segment 7 bases; nucleotides outside the gene matches: 8. The DNA for the CDR3 is TGCGCCAGCAGCTTGAGTACAGGGGGCGAGATCGGGGAGCTGTTTTTT. It encodes CASSLSTGGEIGELFF.

The gene calls are TRBV3-1 (or the pseudogene TRBV3-2) and TRBJ2-3, with D perhaps matching TRBD2 (7 bases). The CDR3 is 17 amino acids. CDR1 and CDR2 (germline): LGHDT, YNNKEL (reference sequence). Trimming cost V 4 bases and J 6 bases, with 23 bases left between them. CDR3 sequence: CASSPFPWGGARDTQYF. The CDR3 nucleotides read TGTGCCAGCAGCCCTTTCCCGTGGGGGGGGGCCCGTGATACGCAGTATTTT.

V usage is TRBV7-9 and J usage is TRBJ2-3, with D possibly being TRBD2 (5 bases). This CDR3 contains 15 residues. V gave up 0 bases and J gave up 1 base, with 8 bases separating them. Germline V lookup: CDR1 SEHNR, CDR2 FQNEAQ (reference sequence). CDR3 DNA: TGTGCCAGCAGCTTAGCGTACGGGGGCACAGATACGCAGTATTTT. Residues: CASSLAYGGTDTQYF.